This TCR beta chain was identified during a study of T cells in Graves' hyperthyroidism and ophthalmopathy. Uncontrolled infection, other autoimmune disease, pregnancy or lactation barred patients from enrollment. Amplification yielded TCR beta CDR3 regions, with RNA transcripts as the source. The study used the HTBI primer set for a first-round RT-PCR of the TCR CDR3. MiXCR, applied by TCRdb to the multiplex PCR reads, yields one record per CDR3 protein. Of around 690,000 distinct CDR3 sequences in the sample, 20% are singletons; the top ten hold 30% to 40%. This clonotype was counted at least ten times. Germline assignment: CDR1 MDHEN and CDR2 SYDVKM. Trimming cost V 5 bases and J 0 bases, with 13 bases left between them. The CDR3 loop spans 15 amino acids.

This sequence originates from a man aged 25 to 45 with Graves' ophthalmopathy. V usage is TRBV28 and J usage is TRBJ1-1; D is unresolved. The sample consisted of blood. The CDR3 DNA follows: TGTGCCAGCAGTCCCCACCGGGAAGTGAACACTGAAGCTTTCTTT. It encodes CASSPHREVNTEAFF. Based on the CDR3 plus reference TRBV28 and TRBJ1-1, the full variable domain is DVKVTQSSRYLVKRTGEKVFLECVQDMDHENMFWYRQDPGLGLRLIYFSYDVKMKEKGDIPEGYSVSREKKERFSLILESASTNQTSMYLCASSPHREVNTEAFFGQGTRLTVV.